Below are 32 T cell receptor beta chains sequenced from a single sample in a study of T-cell memory formation after mild COVID-19. MiXCR, applied by TCRdb to the 5' RACE reads, yields one record per CDR3 protein. The data show tens of thousands of distinct CDR3 sequences, 7.7% seen once. The source material was PBMCs or a T cell subset sorted from them (not recorded which). These receptors were taken from a man aged 18 to 29 who had mild COVID-19 (a few samples of this study predate the infection). Cell type and time point are not known.

This clonotype has ten or more counts. This chain connects TRBV5-1 to TRBJ2-3; D is ambiguous. The germline V gene encodes CDR1 SGHRS and CDR2 YFSETQ. V was trimmed by 6 bases and J by 0 bases, leaving 8 bases between them. The CDR3 length is 13 residues. CDR3 nucleotide sequence: TGCGCCAGCAATCAGGCGAGCACAGATACGCAGTATTTT. Translated, it gives CASNQASTDTQYF.

This clonotype was found a few times. The genes are TRBV12-3 or TRBV12-4 and TRBJ1-2; D not certain. The V end lost 0 bases, the J end lost 10 bases, and 9 bases lay between the germline ends. The CDR3 runs to 12 residues. CDR3 nucleotide sequence: TGTGCCAGCAGTTTAGCGGATGGGGACTACACCTTC. Amino acid sequence: CASSLADGDYTF.

There are many counts of this clonotype. The CDR3 protein is CSANLAGGFTDTQYF. CDR3 sequence (DNA): TGCAGTGCCAACCTAGCGGGGGGCTTCACAGATACGCAGTATTTT. The gene calls are TRBV20-1 and TRBJ2-3, with 11 bases lining up with TRBD2. Trimming removed 6 bases from V and 2 bases from J; junction bases left unmatched: 7. Germline V gives CDR1 DFQATT, CDR2 SNEGSKA (reference sequence). The CDR3 is 15 residues long.

This clonotype has only a few counts. This chain uses TRBV18 with TRBJ1-4; D gene unclear. Germline values: CDR1 KGHSH, CDR2 LQKENI. There are 13 residues in the CDR3. V gave up 3 bases and J gave up 5 bases, with 7 bases separating them. The CDR3 DNA reads as TGTGCCAGCTCACCCGTCTCAAATGAAAAACTGTTTTTT. Its protein is CASSPVSNEKLFF.

This clonotype has at least ten counts. V gene TRBV7-2 combines with J gene TRBJ1-5, with 10 positions matching TRBD1. This CDR3 comprises 17 residues. CDR1 SGHTA and CDR2 FQGNSA come from the germline V gene. J lost 0 bases, V lost 5 bases, and 7 bases had no gene match. CDR3 sequence (DNA): TGTGCCAGCAGCATGGGACAGGGGTTTGATAGCAATCAGCCCCAGCATTTT. Its translation: CASSMGQGFDSNQPQHF.

This clonotype was detected a few times. The rearrangement uses TRBV12-5 and TRBJ2-1; 8 bases line up with TRBD2. The CDR3 length is 16 residues. Germline CDR1 LGHNT, CDR2 FRNRAP. With V trimmed by 6 bases and J by 4 bases, 11 bases remained unmatched. The CDR3 sequence is CASGSRVAGPYNEQFF. The CDR3, as DNA: TGTGCTAGTGGCTCGAGGGTAGCGGGGCCGTACAATGAGCAGTTCTTC.

This sequence joins TRBV20-1 and TRBJ2-3, with 7 bases lining up with TRBD2. The V and J ends lost 0 bases and 2 bases, in that order; junction bases with no gene match: 11. Germline CDR1 reads DFQATT; CDR2 reads SNEGSKA (reference sequence). This CDR3 is built from 17 residues. The CDR3 spells CSARDEAQRGHTDTQYF. CDR3 sequence (DNA): TGCAGTGCTAGAGACGAAGCCCAGCGGGGCCACACAGATACGCAGTATTTT.

This clonotype has more than one count but fewer than ten. The genes are TRBV7-9 and TRBJ1-2, with 7 bases matching TRBD1. The trim removed 5 bases at V and 2 bases at J, leaving 2 bases unmatched. The CDR3 is 13 residues long. Germline-derived CDR1 and CDR2 are SEHNR and FQNEAQ (reference sequence). Written as DNA, the CDR3 is TGTGCCAGCAGCCTCAGGGGGAACTATGGCTACACCTTC. Amino acids: CASSLRGNYGYTF.

This clonotype was found many times. V is TRBV7-2 and J is TRBJ2-5; D gene uncertain. The germline V gene encodes CDR1 SGHTA and CDR2 FQGNSA. The CDR3 loop spans 11 amino acids. V lost 3 bases, J lost 7 bases, and 6 bases lay in between. CDR3 sequence reads: CASSFWGTQYF. The CDR3 nucleotides read TGTGCCAGCAGCTTCTGGGGGACCCAGTACTTC. Full variable domain (remainder filled in from reference TRBV7-2 and TRBJ2-5): GAGVSQSPSNKVTEKGKDVELRCDPISGHTALYWYRQSLGQGLEFLIYFQGNSAPDKSGLPSDRFSAERTGGSVSTLTIQRTQQEDSAVYLCASSFWGTQYFGPGTRLLVL.

This clonotype was observed a few times. The rearrangement links TRBV5-5 to TRBJ1-1; a weak D match, TRBD1 (5 bases). Looked up from germline, CDR1 is SGHKS and CDR2 is YYEKEE (reference sequence). The CDR3 runs 12 residues. Deletions cut 4 bases from V and 10 bases from J, with 14 bases between. CDR3 sequence: CASSPTPQGAFF. The CDR3 DNA is TGTGCCAGCAGCCCTACCCCGCAGGGAGCTTTCTTT.

In this sample, this clonotype turned up a few times. The CDR3, as DNA: TGTGCCAGCAGAGGATGGGACAGGACCCAAGAGACCCAGTACTTC. Its translation is CASRGWDRTQETQYF. The chain uses TRBV27 and TRBJ2-5, with 8 bases fitting TRBD1. Germline V CDR1 and CDR2: MNHEY, SMNVEV (reference sequence). This CDR3 has 15 residues. V was clipped by 6 bases and J by 1 base; unmatched bases: 7.

This clonotype was observed a few times. The chain combines TRBV20-1 with TRBJ2-5, with 14 bases aligning to TRBD2. CDR1 is DFQATT, CDR2 SNEGSKA, per germline (reference sequence). This CDR3 region has 17 residues. Trimming at V came to 6 bases and at J to 2 bases, leaving 11 bases not matched to a gene. The CDR3 region is CSAPRGTSGGEQETQYF. The CDR3 DNA is TGCAGTGCCCCGCGGGGGACTAGCGGGGGTGAACAAGAGACCCAGTACTTC.

This chain links TRBV5-1 with TRBJ2-6; TRBD2 aligns across 9 bases. The ends lost 6 bases at V and 0 bases at J; junction bases unmatched: 10. Germline CDR1 SGHRS, CDR2 YFSETQ. The CDR3 covers 18 residues. In nucleotides, the CDR3 is TGCGCCAGCACCCAGTGGGTAGCGGGAGACTCTGGGGCCAACGTCCTGACTTTC. This sequence encodes CASTQWVAGDSGANVLTF.

This clonotype has ten or more counts. V gene TRBV12-3 or TRBV12-4 combines with J gene TRBJ1-1; D not certain. The ends were cut back, 3 bases at V and 1 base at J, with 6 bases in the middle. The CDR3 has 13 residues. In DNA form, the CDR3 reads TGTGCCAGCAGTTTCAGTCCGAACACTGAAGCTTTCTTT. It is translated as CASSFSPNTEAFF.

The chain carries TRBV28 and TRBJ2-5; D not certain. Germline V gene lookup returns CDR1 MDHEN and CDR2 SYDVKM. The CDR3 extends over 16 amino acids. The V end lost 2 bases, the J end lost 2 bases, and 15 bases lay between the germline ends. CDR3: CASSLTGPTYQETQYF. The CDR3 region has the DNA TGTGCCAGCAGTTTAACGGGCCCGACTTATCAAGAGACCCAGTACTTC.

This chain connects TRBV7-2 to TRBJ1-2; a weak D match, TRBD1 (6 bases). CDR1 and CDR2 (germline): SGHTA, FQGNSA. The V and J ends lost 5 bases and 8 bases respectively, with 15 bases between them. The CDR3 has 13 residues. CDR3 nucleotide sequence: TGTGCCAGCAGCCTCCTCACAGGGTTCGGCTACACCTTC. Translated: CASSLLTGFGYTF.

This clonotype was detected many times. The genes are TRBV5-1 and TRBJ1-1; tentative D call: TRBD1 (6 bases). V was shortened by 5 bases and J by 0 bases, with 8 bases between the two germline ends. Germline assignment: CDR1 SGHRS and CDR2 YFSETQ. This CDR3 has 13 residues. CDR3 sequence reads: CASRGQMNTEAFF. The CDR3 coding sequence is TGCGCCAGCAGAGGACAGATGAACACTGAAGCTTTCTTT.

This clonotype was detected ten times or more. V and J are TRBV20-1 and TRBJ1-6; 8 bases match TRBD1. Germline assignment: CDR1 DFQATT and CDR2 SNEGSKA (reference sequence). This CDR3 has 15 residues. V lost 3 bases, J lost 8 bases, and 9 bases stayed unmatched. The CDR3: CSARDRGTGDSPLHF. The CDR3 DNA follows: TGCAGTGCTAGGGATCGGGGGACAGGTGATTCACCCCTCCACTTT.

In its sample, this clonotype was seen a few times. The chain carries TRBV18 and TRBJ1-1; the D is unclear. The germline V gene has CDR1 KGHSH and CDR2 LQKENI. V was trimmed by 3 bases and J by 1 base, leaving 12 bases between them. The CDR3 loop spans 15 amino acids. The CDR3, as DNA: TGTGCCAGCTCACCGCCCCCGGACTGGAACACTGAAGCTTTCTTT. As protein: CASSPPPDWNTEAFF.

A few counts support this clonotype. The chain links TRBV5-6 to TRBJ1-1; D remains ambiguous. Germline V gene data show CDR1 as SGHDT and CDR2 as YYEEEE. The CDR3 is made up of 12 amino acids. V was shortened by 1 base and J by 8 bases, with 9 bases between the two germline ends. CDR3 coding DNA: TGTGCCAGCAGCTTGTTCGAGGAGGAAGCTTTCTTT. Its translation is CASSLFEEEAFF.

This clonotype was counted only a few times. The chain carries TRBV7-2 and TRBJ1-2, with 7 bases that match TRBD1. The J segment lost 0 bases and the V segment lost 7 bases, leaving 5 bases of the junction unmatched. Germline lookup yields CDR1 SGHTA and CDR2 FQGNSA. The CDR3 extends over 14 amino acids. CDR3 region: CASTFGTANYGYTF. The CDR3 DNA follows: TGTGCCAGCACCTTCGGGACAGCTAACTATGGCTACACCTTC.

The V call is TRBV5-1, the J call TRBJ2-3; a weak D match, TRBD1 (5 bases). The CDR3 covers 16 residues. The V end lost 0 bases, the J end lost 1 base, and 12 bases lay between the germline ends. The germline V gene has CDR1 SGHRS and CDR2 YFSETQ. For the CDR3, the DNA is TGCGCCAGCAGCTTGGACCTCGCCAGGGGCACAGATACGCAGTATTTT. Translating it yields CASSLDLARGTDTQYF.

At least ten counts were recorded for this clonotype. The CDR3 is CASSLRRGVDTQYF. CDR3 nucleotide sequence: TGTGCCAGCAGCTTAAGACGGGGGGTAGATACGCAGTATTTT. The gene calls are TRBV7-2 and TRBJ2-3; 7 bases are shared with TRBD2. The CDR3 has 14 amino acids. The V segment lost 2 bases and the J segment 5 bases; nucleotides outside the gene matches: 4. CDR1 is SGHTA, CDR2 FQGNSA, per germline.

This clonotype has ten or more counts. This chain uses TRBV7-2 with TRBJ1-2, with 9 bases fitting TRBD1. CDR3 length: 15 residues. Germline CDR1 is SGHTA and CDR2 is FQGNSA. J gave up 0 bases and V 5 bases, and 4 bases lay outside the gene matches. CDR3 bases: TGTGCCAGCAGCGTCTGGACAGGGGCTAACTATGGCTACACCTTC. This codes for CASSVWTGANYGYTF.

The genes are TRBV6-5 and TRBJ1-5, with TRBD1 as a possible D gene (5 bases). CDR3 length: 14 residues. The V gene's germline CDR1 is MNHEY and CDR2 SVGAGI. V was clipped by 6 bases and J by 6 bases, with 15 bases between them. The CDR3 bases are TGTGCCAGCAGACCATCGATTGGGGGTCAGCCCCAGCATTTT. Amino acid sequence: CASRPSIGGQPQHF.

This clonotype was seen ten or more times. The chain employs TRBV6-5 and TRBJ1-1; D is possibly TRBD1 (6 bases). The V gene's germline CDR1 is MNHEY and CDR2 SVGAGI. Deletions cut 2 bases from V and 4 bases from J, with 14 bases between. The CDR3 runs to 15 residues. This CDR3 is CASSYRAQGATEAFF. In DNA form, the CDR3 reads TGTGCCAGCAGTTACAGGGCACAGGGTGCCACTGAAGCTTTCTTT.

Of note for this clonotype: This sequence may be a read error, since a much larger clone differs from it by one base. V usage is TRBV11-2 and J usage is TRBJ2-5; 8 bases fit TRBD2. From germline, CDR1 is SGHAT and CDR2 FQNNGV. CDR3 size: 15 residues. J gave up 4 bases and V 6 bases, and 10 bases lay outside the gene matches. CDR3 protein: CASRHSGEAAETQYF. The DNA for the CDR3 is TGTGCCAGCAGACATAGCGGGGAGGCTGCAGAGACCCAGTACTTC.

This clonotype was detected ten times or more. The chain links TRBV5-1 to TRBJ2-5; either TRBD1 or TRBD2 may supply D (5 bases each). V lost 8 bases to trimming and J lost 2 bases, with 13 bases between them. Germline lookup yields CDR1 SGHRS and CDR2 YFSETQ. The CDR3 has 13 residues. The DNA for the CDR3 is TGCGCCAGTCGGGGTGAGGGGCAAGAGACCCAGTACTTC. This sequence encodes CASRGEGQETQYF.

The chain links TRBV5-6 to TRBJ1-2; no clear D. This CDR3 contains 12 residues. CDR1 and CDR2 from the germline V gene are SGHDT and YYEEEE. The V end was cut by 4 bases, the J end by 4 bases, with 8 bases between. The DNA for the CDR3 is TGTGCCAGCAGCCTTTTCAGCTATGGCTACACCTTC. Its protein product is CASSLFSYGYTF.

The chain recombines TRBV11-3 with TRBJ2-1, with D perhaps TRBD1 or TRBD2 (6 bases each). Per the germline V gene, CDR1 is SGHNT and CDR2 is YENEEA. The CDR3 is 16 amino acids. V lost 4 bases and J 8 bases, leaving 21 bases between the germline ends. DNA of the CDR3: TGTGCCAGCAGCTCTAGAGGGGGGTCCCGTCCAGATGAGCAGTTCTTC. Protein sequence: CASSSRGGSRPDEQFF.

V gene TRBV20-1 combines with J gene TRBJ2-1; tentatively, D is TRBD2 (6 bases). Germline V gives CDR1 DFQATT, CDR2 SNEGSKA (reference sequence). The CDR3 runs to 11 residues. The CDR3 loop reads CGTSSYNEQFF. The CDR3 bases are TGCGGAACTAGCAGTTACAATGAGCAGTTCTTC.

At least ten counts were recorded for this clonotype. The V gene is TRBV6-6, the J gene TRBJ2-1, with D possibly matching TRBD2 (7 bases). CDR1 and CDR2 (germline): MNHNY, SVGAGI (reference sequence). The CDR3 extends over 18 amino acids. Trimming cost V 2 bases and J 6 bases, with 23 bases left between them. The CDR3: CASSYRNARGPMSNEQFF. DNA for the CDR3: TGTGCCAGCAGTTACCGGAACGCGCGGGGGCCCATGAGCAATGAGCAGTTCTTC.